The source of this T cell receptor (beta chain) is a study of blood T cell repertoires in COVID-19. Study in general: Acute and convalescent COVID-19 specimens originated in the United States, Italy and Spain.

Recruits, aged about 18 to 89 years, lived in 24 US areas. Participants were placed into cohorts based on the clinical history they reported. The authors' processing: Amplification with reference gene primers provided the estimates of nucleated cell counts. Assay: immunoSEQ multiplex PCR; the TCRdb copy retains only in-frame clones and omits some. The V and J calls and clone size come from that table; D and trimming were worked out from the DNA. The table lists around 300,000 clones, approximately 88% of them singletons, with 5% to 6% in the top ten. Sequencing input: PBMCs or T cells enriched from blood (not recorded which). This TCR was sampled from a man aged 25-45 years who had recovered from COVID-19.

CDR3 residues: CASSFYSTLSVPNYGYTF. The CDR3 DNA follows: TGTGCCAGCAGTTTCTACTCCACCCTCAGCGTACCCAACTATGGCTACACCTTC. V is TRBV28 and J is TRBJ1-2; D uncertain. The CDR3 is made up of 18 amino acids. Germline CDR1 and CDR2: MDHEN and SYDVKM. Trimming removed 3 bases at V and 2 bases at J, with 22 bases between.